This TCR beta chain was sequenced during a study of T cell responses to AZD1222 COVID-19 vaccine. Whole-study results and caveats: Repertoire collection took place solely once the T cell response had peaked.

The length of the CDR3 is 14 residues. V was pared by 1 base and J by 8 bases, with 17 bases between. Germline V CDR1 and CDR2: GTSNPN, SVGIG (reference sequence). Remarks on this clone: Its antigen is unidentified.

Data came from immunoSEQ multiplex PCR; TCRdb stores just in-frame clones and leaves some out. The top ten hold roughly 2.7% of the sample, which has roughly 96,000 clones, 85% to 90% seen once. This clonotype originated in an adult in good health. Sequencing was performed on peripheral blood, taken on day 0 of AZD1222 vaccination. The gene calls are TRBV30 and TRBJ1-2, with D perhaps TRBD1 (6 bases). The CDR3 reads CAWSADRTASGYTF. In DNA form, the CDR3 reads TGTGCCTGGAGTGCCGATCGGACAGCAAGCGGCTACACCTTC.